This T cell receptor beta chain was found in a study of blood T cell repertoires in COVID-19. Study at large: Sites in the United States, Italy and Spain provided acute and convalescent COVID-19 samples. The analysed material was cDNA or gDNA that came from T cells, B-cell-depleted T cells, or PBMCs.

Study processing details: Quantification of nucleated cells was approximated via reference gene primer amplification. Only in-frame clones appear in the TCRdb table, and some are missing; sequencing was by immunoSEQ multiplex PCR. V and J calls and clone size are those listed in that table; D and trimming were worked out from the DNA. This sample has some 490,000 clones, with roughly 88% found just once. Germline-derived CDR1 and CDR2 are ENHRY and SYGVKD. With 6 bases clipped from V and 1 base from J, the junction kept 5 bases outside the gene matches. CDR3 size: 15 residues. The clonotype was recovered from a human donor in a cohort sampled during active COVID-19. The rearrangement joins TRBV10-3 to TRBJ2-2; 7 nucleotides line up with TRBD1. The sequenced sample consisted of peripheral blood. The chain's CDR3 is CAIRPGTVNTGELFF. In nucleotides, the CDR3 is TGTGCCATCAGACCCGGGACAGTGAACACCGGGGAGCTGTTTTTT.